This TCR beta chain emerged from a study of vaccination effects on CD4 cells after COVID-19. Study-level findings and limits: Vaccine- and infection-induced clones showed marked clonal contraction late following vaccination.

Ahead of sequencing, the ViraFEST assay grew antigen-specific CD4+ T cells using viral peptide pools. Cells that had been cultured for 9 to 10 days were the source of isolated CD4+ T cells. Participants got two doses of BNT162b2 or mRNA-1273 vaccine. With respect to this clone: Its target is unknown.

Germline-derived CDR1 and CDR2 are MNHNY and SVGAGI (reference sequence). Trimming took 7 bases from V and 2 from J, leaving 9 bases between them. CDR3 size: 13 residues. Clones were read by immunoSEQ multiplex PCR, and TCRdb kept only the in-frame ones, dropping some. The sample shows tens of thousands of clones, less than 80% of them seen only once. The chain joins TRBV6-6 to TRBJ2-1, with TRBD2 as a possible D gene (5 bases). The sequences come from CD4+ T cells from PBMCs cultured with HCoV-229E spike peptides, collected after COVID-19 vaccination. The sequence derives from a human donor who received a COVID-19 vaccine. The chain's CDR3 is CASMPGAYNEQFF. DNA for the CDR3: TGTGCCAGCATGCCCGGGGCCTACAATGAGCAGTTCTTC.